Listed below are T cell receptor beta chains from one sample, sequenced in a study of blood T cells in healthy people across ages. TCRdb ran MiXCR on the 5' RACE reads and lists one entry per CDR3 protein. This table has around 620,000 distinct CDR3 sequences, 25% to 30% appearing once. Sequenced sample: blood. All receptors come from a woman in her 70s in good health. Both conserved end residues are part of each CDR3. Each record gives: V gene, D gene, clone size, J gene, CDR3 DNA, CDR3 protein. A D gene is named only where the DNA matches it firmly. The size entry is marked missing in some rows and otherwise reads once, few, many or a size class.

v_call: TRBV5-6
d_call: .
clone_size: .
j_call: TRBJ1-2
cdr3_nt: TGTGCCAGCAGCTTGGGGCCAGGGGCTGTCGATGGCTACACCTTC
cdr3_aa: CASSLGPGAVDGYTF

v_call: TRBV7-6
d_call: TRBD1
clone_size: .
j_call: TRBJ2-7
cdr3_nt: TGTGCCAGCAGCTACGGACAGGGGGTATACGAGCAGTACTTC
cdr3_aa: CASSYGQGVYEQYF

v_call: TRBV20-1
d_call: TRBD2
clone_size: .
j_call: TRBJ2-1
cdr3_nt: TGCAGTGCTAGAGATCAGGGGGGCGGGGGGGCTAACAATGAGCAGTTCTTC
cdr3_aa: CSARDQGGGGANNEQFF

v_call: TRBV20-1
d_call: .
clone_size: few
j_call: TRBJ2-3
cdr3_nt: TGCAGTGCAAAAAGGTCAGGGGTGAGCACAGATACGCAGTATTTT
cdr3_aa: CSAKRSGVSTDTQYF

v_call: TRBV5-1
d_call: TRBD2
clone_size: .
j_call: TRBJ2-2
cdr3_nt: TGCGCCAGCAGCCTCGGACTAGCCGGGGAGCTGTTTTTT
cdr3_aa: CASSLGLAGELFF

v_call: TRBV29-1
d_call: TRBD1
clone_size: few
j_call: TRBJ2-1
cdr3_nt: TGCAGCACTCAACAGGGGCATGAGCAGTTCTTC
cdr3_aa: CSTQQGHEQFF

v_call: TRBV6-6
d_call: .
clone_size: many
j_call: TRBJ1-3
cdr3_nt: TGTGCCAGCAGTTACTCGAAGCGGGGAAACACCATATATTTT
cdr3_aa: CASSYSKRGNTIYF

v_call: TRBV2
d_call: TRBD1
clone_size: .
j_call: TRBJ2-1
cdr3_nt: TGTGCCAGCAGTGTGGGGACAGGGGGAGAATCGGAGCAGTTCTTC
cdr3_aa: CASSVGTGGESEQFF

v_call: TRBV5-6
d_call: TRBD1
clone_size: .
j_call: TRBJ1-2
cdr3_nt: TGTGCCAGCAGCATCCGCCCGGGACAGGGGATACGAGGCTACACCTTC
cdr3_aa: CASSIRPGQGIRGYTF

v_call: TRBV10-3
d_call: TRBD1
clone_size: .
j_call: TRBJ2-1
cdr3_nt: TGTGCCATCAGCTCCGGGACAGGGGACAATGAGCAGTTCTTC
cdr3_aa: CAISSGTGDNEQFF

v_call: TRBV20-1
d_call: .
clone_size: .
j_call: TRBJ2-7
cdr3_nt: TGCAGTGTGGGGAGGTCAAACGAGCAGTACTTC
cdr3_aa: CSVGRSNEQYF

v_call: TRBV5-1
d_call: .
clone_size: few
j_call: TRBJ2-2
cdr3_nt: TGCGCCAGCAGCTTGCGAGAGGGGAACACCGGGGAGCTGTTTTTT
cdr3_aa: CASSLREGNTGELFF

v_call: TRBV7-2
d_call: .
clone_size: .
j_call: TRBJ2-5
cdr3_nt: TGTGCCAGCAGCTCCGCCGGGCCAAGCGAGACCCAGTACTTC
cdr3_aa: CASSSAGPSETQYF

v_call: TRBV29-1
d_call: TRBD1
clone_size: .
j_call: TRBJ1-2
cdr3_nt: TGCAGCGTTTTAAATTTCCAAAGGGGGCGGGATGGCTACACCTTC
cdr3_aa: CSVLNFQRGRDGYTF

v_call: TRBV30
d_call: TRBD2
clone_size: .
j_call: TRBJ2-3
cdr3_nt: TGTGCCTGGAAGTTCCGGGGCGGGGGGGCCGATACGCAGTATTTT
cdr3_aa: CAWKFRGGGADTQYF

v_call: TRBV10-3
d_call: .
clone_size: .
j_call: TRBJ2-3
cdr3_nt: TGTGCCATCAGTGAGTCGGCTAGAGGGAGCGGGGATACGCAGTATTTT
cdr3_aa: CAISESARGSGDTQYF

v_call: TRBV4-3
d_call: TRBD2
clone_size: few
j_call: TRBJ2-5
cdr3_nt: TGCGCCAGCAGCCTATCGCGGGGGATACAAGAGACCCAGTACTTC
cdr3_aa: CASSLSRGIQETQYF

v_call: TRBV25-1
d_call: .
clone_size: .
j_call: TRBJ2-1
cdr3_nt: TGTGCCAGCAGTGAGTCAGGGGACGGGAACAATGGGCAGTTCTTC
cdr3_aa: CASSESGDGNNGQFF

v_call: TRBV7-9
d_call: .
clone_size: .
j_call: TRBJ2-7
cdr3_nt: TGTGCCAGCAGCTTACTAGGCGGAGGATACTACGAGCAGTACTTC
cdr3_aa: CASSLLGGGYYEQYF

v_call: TRBV4-3
d_call: TRBD1
clone_size: .
j_call: TRBJ2-5
cdr3_nt: TGCGCCAGCAGCAAGACGGACAGGGAAATTTGGCGGACCCAGTACTTC
cdr3_aa: CASSKTDREIWRTQYF